In its sample, the clone carrying this T cell receptor (beta chain) was seen once. Its antigen is still unknown. The record originates from a study of T cell repertoires in cytomegalovirus infection. Study results and caveats: HLA-C-restricted CMV clonotypes gave the most frequent clonotype in two of eight donors.

TCRdb itself ran the reads through MiXCR, one entry per CDR3 protein. The data hold some 480,000 distinct CDR3 sequences, with roughly a third observed a single time. There are 17 residues in the CDR3. CDR1 MNHNS and CDR2 SASEGT come from the germline V gene. Trimming cost V 5 bases and J 0 bases; bases outside gene matches: 10. This clonotype originated in a human donor in good health (CMV status not recorded). Some clones in this sample may be carry-over from other donors' samples. The V and J genes are TRBV6-1 and TRBJ2-7; 10 bases match TRBD2. The source material was cultured PBMCs, sampled from culture after CMV antigen stimulation. The chain's CDR3 is CASSYPTSGDTSYEQYV. The DNA for the CDR3 is TGTGCCAGCAGTTACCCTACTAGCGGGGATACCTCCTACGAGCAGTACGTC.